Listed here are 30 T cell receptor beta chains from one sample, sequenced in a study of T cells expressing NK-cell markers. No DNA is given; TCRdb re-called the 5' RACE reads and lists each CDR3 protein once. The sample totals about 260,000 distinct CDR3 sequences. Sequenced: blood T cells: a sorted CD56 or NKG2C T cell subset, CD4+ or CD8+ T cells, or bulk PBMC T cells (not recorded which). The receptors derive from a woman aged 18-70 years in good health.

The V call is TRBV7-9, the J call TRBJ2-1; the D call of TRBD2 rests on TCRdb alone, since no DNA is present to check it. The CDR3 loop spans 17 amino acids. From germline, CDR1 is SEHNR and CDR2 FQNEAQ (reference sequence). The CDR3 sequence is CASSDSQREETYNEQFF. The full variable domain, in which reference TRBV7-9 and TRBJ2-1 provide the parts outside the CDR3, is DTGVSQNPRHKITKRGQNVTFRCDPISEHNRLYWYRQTLGQGPEFLTYFQNEAQLEKSRLLSDRFSAERPKGSFSTLEIQRTEQGDSAMYLCASSDSQREETYNEQFFGPGTRLTVL.

This sequence joins TRBV7-2 and TRBJ2-7; the TCRdb call, TRBD1, lacks DNA for checking. CDR3 length: 15 amino acids. Germline CDR1 and CDR2: SGHTA and FQGNSA. The CDR3 reads CASSTFVTGFYEQYF.

CDR3 protein: CASSLAAGDSPLHF. J is TRBJ1-6 and V is TRBV7-2; with no DNA, the TCRdb D assignment of TRBD1 cannot be verified. There are 14 residues in the CDR3. Per the germline V gene, CDR1 is SGHTA and CDR2 is FQGNSA.

The J gene is TRBJ2-3, the V gene TRBV11-2; checking the TCRdb D call of TRBD1 is not possible without DNA. Germline loops: CDR1 SGHAT, CDR2 FQNNGV. This CDR3 is 18 amino acids long. The chain's CDR3 is CASSLGRGRGYSTDTQYF.

This chain connects TRBV5-1 to TRBJ1-1. Germline V CDR1 and CDR2: SGHRS, YFSETQ. The length of the CDR3 is 16 residues. The CDR3: CASSLETLGYGTEAFF.

The V call is TRBV5-6, the J call TRBJ1-5; TCRdb reports TRBD1, a call that lacks DNA to check it against. The CDR3 length is 16 residues. Germline V gene lookup returns CDR1 SGHDT and CDR2 YYEEEE. CDR3 amino acids: CASSLWGGGRNQPQHF.

The rearrangement links TRBV28 to TRBJ2-1; lacking DNA, the TRBD2 call made by TCRdb goes unchecked. The germline V gene encodes CDR1 MDHEN and CDR2 SYDVKM. This CDR3 has 16 residues. CDR3 loop: CASTRDPGGSYNEQFF.

This rearrangement joins TRBV20-1 to TRBJ1-1; the TRBD1 assignment by TCRdb is unverifiable without DNA. Germline V gene lookup returns CDR1 DFQATT and CDR2 SNEGSKA (reference sequence). The CDR3 loop spans 13 amino acids. The chain's CDR3 is CSARGGGTREAFF.

The V and J genes are TRBV2 and TRBJ2-3; as DNA is missing, the TRBD2 call by TCRdb cannot be tested. CDR3 length: 15 amino acids. Germline assignment: CDR1 SNHLY and CDR2 FYNNEI. The CDR3 reads CASSALAARTDTQYF.

The chain combines TRBV12-3 or TRBV12-4 with TRBJ1-2; the TCRdb call, TRBD1, lacks DNA for checking. There are 16 residues in the CDR3. CDR3 in amino acids: CASSFGSRGTNYGYTF.

V and J are TRBV20-1 and TRBJ1-1; TCRdb's D call of TRBD1 is untestable without DNA. CDR3 length: 13 residues. CDR1 and CDR2 (germline): DFQATT, SNEGSKA (reference sequence). CDR3 sequence: CSAPPGGNTEAFF.

This chain links TRBV20-1 with TRBJ2-1; TCRdb's D call, TRBD1, is unchecked because there is no DNA. Germline assignment: CDR1 DFQATT and CDR2 SNEGSKA (reference sequence). The CDR3 loop spans 14 amino acids. CDR3 in amino acids: CSASSGALYNEQFF.

The gene calls are TRBV20-1 and TRBJ2-3. This CDR3 is built from 15 residues. From germline, CDR1 is DFQATT and CDR2 SNEGSKA (reference sequence). The CDR3 region is CSASSANTGTDTQYF.

The CDR3 reads CASSQEDSGSTAGELFF. This chain joins TRBV4-3 and TRBJ2-2. The CDR3 consists of 17 residues. Germline CDR1 LGHNA, CDR2 YSLEER.

V and J are TRBV20-1 and TRBJ2-3; the TCRdb call, TRBD1, lacks DNA for checking. This CDR3 is 13 amino acids long. CDR1 and CDR2 from the germline V gene are DFQATT and SNEGSKA (reference sequence). The chain's CDR3 is CSATGGTLDTQYF.

The chain couples TRBV5-8 to TRBJ2-1; the D call from TCRdb, TRBD1, cannot be confirmed without DNA. The CDR3 totals 15 residues. Germline V gene data show CDR1 as SGHTS and CDR2 as YDEGEE. The CDR3 here is CASSFRGRDVNEQFF.

The chain is built from TRBV20-1 and TRBJ1-6. CDR1 DFQATT and CDR2 SNEGSKA come from the germline V gene (reference sequence). This CDR3 has 13 residues. The CDR3: CSGGRDGDSPLHF.

This rearrangement joins TRBV12-3 or TRBV12-4 to TRBJ2-1; TCRdb indicates TRBD1, and absent DNA this call remains unverified. CDR3 length equals 14 residues. This CDR3 reads CASSRQGPYGEQFF.

The chain employs TRBV7-3 and TRBJ2-1; absent DNA, TCRdb's TRBD2 call cannot be checked. This CDR3 is 14 amino acids long. Germline lookup yields CDR1 SGHTA and CDR2 FQGTGA. The CDR3 loop reads CASSPDSTYNEQFF.

The V gene is TRBV27, the J gene TRBJ2-3; no DNA is available, so the TRBD1 call from TCRdb remains unchecked. Per the germline V gene, CDR1 is MNHEY and CDR2 is SMNVEV (reference sequence). This CDR3 region has 14 residues. The chain's CDR3 is CASSTQGYTDTQYF.

V usage is TRBV6-1 and J usage is TRBJ2-7; the TRBD1 assignment by TCRdb is unverifiable without DNA. CDR3 length equals 14 residues. Germline V CDR1 and CDR2: MNHNS, SASEGT. CDR3 protein: CASRLGTGDDEQYF.

The chain is built from TRBV3-1 and TRBJ2-3. Germline V gene sequence: CDR1 LGHDT, CDR2 YNNKEL (reference sequence). The length of the CDR3 is 14 residues. CDR3 loop: CASSQRTRTDTQYF.

The chain combines TRBV7-2 with TRBJ2-5. Germline CDR1 reads SGHTA; CDR2 reads FQGNSA. The CDR3 length is 13 residues. CDR3 residues: CASSFSRMETQYF.

V usage is TRBV12-3 or TRBV12-4 and J usage is TRBJ2-1; TCRdb calls TRBD2, which cannot be checked without DNA. CDR3 length equals 15 residues. The chain's CDR3 is CASRLTSGTYNEQFF.

The V and J genes are TRBV20-1 and TRBJ2-7. The CDR3 runs 13 residues. CDR1 is DFQATT and CDR2 is SNEGSKA in the germline V gene (reference sequence). CDR3 protein: CSAPRIESYEQYF.

The chain joins TRBV6-2 or TRBV6-3 to TRBJ2-1; the D call of TRBD1 rests on TCRdb alone, since no DNA is present to check it. Germline CDR1 is MNHEY and CDR2 is SVGEGT. The CDR3 contains 12 residues. The CDR3 reads CASSWLRGEQFF.

This CDR3 reads CASSSSGTVNYEQYF. The chain combines TRBV7-2 with TRBJ2-7; TCRdb indicates TRBD1, and absent DNA this call remains unverified. The CDR3 is 15 amino acids. Germline lookup yields CDR1 SGHTA and CDR2 FQGNSA. The entire variable domain, with the rest obtained from reference TRBV7-2 and TRBJ2-7, is as follows: GAGVSQSPSNKVTEKGKDVELRCDPISGHTALYWYRQSLGQGLEFLIYFQGNSAPDKSGLPSDRFSAERTGGSVSTLTIQRTQQEDSAVYLCASSSSGTVNYEQYFGPGTRLTVT.

V is TRBV4-3 and J is TRBJ2-5; TCRdb's assignment of TRBD1 cannot be checked, as there is no DNA. Germline CDR1 is LGHNA and CDR2 is YSLEER. The length of the CDR3 is 15 residues. The CDR3: CASSQDYQGVGTQYF.

V is TRBV11-2 and J is TRBJ2-1; TCRdb calls TRBD1, which cannot be checked without DNA. CDR3 size: 13 residues. CDR1 and CDR2 (germline): SGHAT, FQNNGV. The CDR3 protein is CASSFGHINEQFF. Full variable domain (outside the CDR3, taken from reference TRBV11-2 and TRBJ2-1): EAGVAQSPRYKIIEKRQSVAFWCNPISGHATLYWYQQILGQGPKLLIQFQNNGVVDDSQLPKDRFSAERLKGVDSTLKIQPAKLEDSAVYLCASSFGHINEQFFGPGTRLTVL.

The chain carries TRBV11-2 and TRBJ2-1. This CDR3 has 14 amino acids. The germline V gene encodes CDR1 SGHAT and CDR2 FQNNGV. The CDR3: CASCLGSSYNEQFF.